A selection of T cell receptor beta chains follows, all from one sample in a study of blood T cells in healthy people across ages. TCRdb fed the 5' RACE reads into MiXCR, producing one record per CDR3 protein. The table has about 1.6 million distinct CDR3 sequences, 30% to 40% seen once. Sequencing was carried out using blood. The receptors derive from a young woman in good health. Both conserved end residues are part of each CDR3. Fields, in order: V gene, clone size, J gene, D gene, CDR3 length, CDR3 DNA, CDR3 protein. The D gene is left open where the match is weak. Not every row has a clone size; where given, it reads once, few, many or a size class.

V: TRBV18
size: NA
J: TRBJ1-4
D: NA
length: 16
DNA: TGTGCCAGCTCACCCCCCCCCGGAGCACCGGGAGGAAAACTGTTTTTT
CDR3: CASSPPPGAPGGKLFF

V: TRBV6-2/TRBV6-3
size: NA
J: TRBJ2-1
D: NA
length: 14
DNA: TGTGCCAGCAGACCCTCGTCAGGGGGGAGTGAGCAGTTCTTC
CDR3: CASRPSSGGSEQFF

V: TRBV5-1
size: NA
J: TRBJ2-1
D: NA
length: 17
DNA: TGCGCCAGCAGCTTATCGGGAGCTCCCCGCTCCTACAATGAGCAGTTCTTC
CDR3: CASSLSGAPRSYNEQFF

V: TRBV7-9
size: NA
J: TRBJ2-7
D: NA
length: 14
DNA: TGTACCAGCAGCTTAGGGATCAGTGGGGACGAGCAGTACTTC
CDR3: CTSSLGISGDEQYF

V: TRBV6-6
size: NA
J: TRBJ1-6
D: TRBD1
length: 14
DNA: TGTGCCAGCAGTTCGGACAGGGGACAGTCGCCCCTCCACTTT
CDR3: CASSSDRGQSPLHF

V: TRBV2
size: many
J: TRBJ2-4
D: NA
length: 13
DNA: TGTGCCAGCAGTGAAACAGGGAGCAACATTCAGTACTTC
CDR3: CASSETGSNIQYF

V: TRBV20-1
size: few
J: TRBJ1-5
D: NA
length: 13
DNA: TGCAGTGCTAGCACAGGGCTAGGGGAGCCCCAGCATTTT
CDR3: CSASTGLGEPQHF

V: TRBV4-2
size: NA
J: TRBJ2-1
D: TRBD2
length: 16
DNA: TGTGCCAGCAGCTCCGTCACCGGGACTACCAGCAATGAGCAGTTCTTC
CDR3: CASSSVTGTTSNEQFF

V: TRBV7-9
size: NA
J: TRBJ2-7
D: NA
length: 13
DNA: TGTGCCAGCACACCCCAAAATGCGTACGAGCAGTACTTC
CDR3: CASTPQNAYEQYF

V: TRBV7-9
size: NA
J: TRBJ2-3
D: TRBD2
length: 19
DNA: TGTGCCAGCAGCCCAGGCAGGTTTAGCGGGCGGCCTAGCACAGATACGCAGTATTTT
CDR3: CASSPGRFSGRPSTDTQYF

V: TRBV20-1
size: once
J: TRBJ1-5
D: TRBD1
length: 15
DNA: TGCAGTGCTCAAAATGACAGGGTGGGCAATCAGCCCCAGCATTTT
CDR3: CSAQNDRVGNQPQHF

V: TRBV27
size: few
J: TRBJ2-3
D: TRBD2
length: 17
DNA: TGTGCCAGCAGTTGGGGGTCGGCGGGAGATGAGACAGATACGCAGTATTTT
CDR3: CASSWGSAGDETDTQYF

V: TRBV20-1
size: NA
J: TRBJ2-1
D: TRBD2
length: 14
DNA: TGCAGCACTATAGCGGGAGGGCCCTACAATGAGCAGTTCTTC
CDR3: CSTIAGGPYNEQFF

V: TRBV9
size: few
J: TRBJ2-7
D: NA
length: 14
DNA: TGTGCCAGCAGCTCCACCCCCTGGGACTACGAGCAGTACTTC
CDR3: CASSSTPWDYEQYF

V: TRBV5-1
size: few
J: TRBJ2-5
D: NA
length: 13
DNA: TGCGCCAGCAGCTGGACTCCTGCGGCGGAGCAGTACTTC
CDR3: CASSWTPAAEQYF

V: TRBV7-8
size: NA
J: TRBJ2-5
D: TRBD1
length: 16
DNA: TGTGCCAGCAGCCCCCGGGGTAGGGGGCTCTCTCAGACCCAGTACTTC
CDR3: CASSPRGRGLSQTQYF

V: TRBV6-6
size: NA
J: TRBJ1-3
D: NA
length: 16
DNA: TGTGCCAGCAGTTACGGGGGTGGGAGCTCTGGAAACACCATATATTTT
CDR3: CASSYGGGSSGNTIYF

V: TRBV6-2/TRBV6-3
size: NA
J: TRBJ2-1
D: TRBD1
length: 12
DNA: TGTGCCAGCAGCTGGGACAGGGGTGAGCGGTTCTTC
CDR3: CASSWDRGERFF

V: TRBV10-2
size: few
J: TRBJ1-6
D: NA
length: 14
DNA: TGCGCCAGCTCGTACACAGCGGGCAATTCACCCCTCCACTTT
CDR3: CASSYTAGNSPLHF

V: TRBV6-5
size: many
J: TRBJ2-5
D: NA
length: 14
DNA: TGTGCCAGCAGTTACGGACAGTCCAAGGAGACCCAGTACTTC
CDR3: CASSYGQSKETQYF

V: TRBV20-1
size: NA
J: TRBJ2-7
D: NA
length: 12
DNA: TGCAGTGCTAGCGCAGGGCGGCACGAGCAGTACTTC
CDR3: CSASAGRHEQYF

V: TRBV10-3
size: NA
J: TRBJ2-1
D: NA
length: 14
DNA: TGTGCCATCACCGAGGAGCGGTCCTACAATGAGCAGTTCTTC
CDR3: CAITEERSYNEQFF

V: TRBV4-1
size: NA
J: TRBJ2-5
D: TRBD2
length: 18
DNA: TGCGCCAGCAGCCAGACCCCGATGGGGCGGGGGGCCCTTGAGACCCAGTACTTC
CDR3: CASSQTPMGRGALETQYF

V: TRBV24-1
size: NA
J: TRBJ2-7
D: NA
length: 13
DNA: TGTGCCACCAAGGCCGGGAGCTCCTACGAGCAGTACTTC
CDR3: CATKAGSSYEQYF

V: TRBV12-5
size: NA
J: TRBJ2-1
D: TRBD1
length: 16
DNA: TGTGCTAGTGGTTTGGTATTAGGACAGGGGGCCCATGAGCAGTTCTTC
CDR3: CASGLVLGQGAHEQFF

V: TRBV20-1
size: NA
J: TRBJ1-2
D: NA
length: 13
DNA: TGCAGTGCTCACTCTCGGGGCAGGGATGGCTACACCTTC
CDR3: CSAHSRGRDGYTF

V: TRBV30
size: once
J: TRBJ2-1
D: NA
length: 13
DNA: TGTGCCTGGAGTGTACCAGGGAGCAATGAGCAGTTCTTC
CDR3: CAWSVPGSNEQFF

V: TRBV4-2
size: NA
J: TRBJ2-1
D: NA
length: 15
DNA: TGTGCCAGCAGCCAAGATGAGGGGTCCTACAATGAGCAGTTCTTC
CDR3: CASSQDEGSYNEQFF

V: TRBV6-4
size: few
J: TRBJ2-5
D: NA
length: 12
DNA: TGTGCCAGCCGAACCATAGGGGAGACCCAGTACTTC
CDR3: CASRTIGETQYF

V: TRBV6-1
size: NA
J: TRBJ2-7
D: TRBD1
length: 15
DNA: TGTGCCAGCAGGGAAATAGAGGACAGGGTACGGGAGCAGTACTTC
CDR3: CASREIEDRVREQYF

V: TRBV6-6
size: few
J: TRBJ1-2
D: NA
length: 15
DNA: TGTGCCAGCAGTTTCTCGGACAGTTCCAACTATGGCTACACCTTC
CDR3: CASSFSDSSNYGYTF

V: TRBV5-1
size: few
J: TRBJ2-1
D: NA
length: 14
DNA: TGCGCCAGCAGCTTGGCCGTCAGGGGCGATGAGCAGTTCTTC
CDR3: CASSLAVRGDEQFF

V: TRBV20-1
size: NA
J: TRBJ1-2
D: NA
length: 11
DNA: TGCAGCGCTACGGGGTTCTCTGGCCACACCTTC
CDR3: CSATGFSGHTF

V: TRBV7-2
size: many
J: TRBJ1-2
D: NA
length: 14
DNA: TGTGCCAGCAGACCCGGCGACAGAGCCTATGGCTACACCTTC
CDR3: CASRPGDRAYGYTF

V: TRBV6-1
size: NA
J: TRBJ1-4
D: TRBD1
length: 14
DNA: TGTGCCACCAGAGTCGGGACAGCTCATGAAAAACTGTTTTTT
CDR3: CATRVGTAHEKLFF

V: TRBV7-2
size: NA
J: TRBJ2-5
D: NA
length: 12
DNA: TGTGTCAGCAGGCGCGTGGGTGAGACCCAGTACTTC
CDR3: CVSRRVGETQYF

V: TRBV6-5
size: few
J: TRBJ2-7
D: NA
length: 14
DNA: TGTGCCAGCAGTCGGGACACCCTTCGGTACGAGCAGTACTTC
CDR3: CASSRDTLRYEQYF

V: TRBV12-3/TRBV12-4
size: NA
J: TRBJ2-3
D: TRBD2
length: 15
DNA: TGTGCCAGCAGTCGGGGGGGATCCAGAGCAGATACGCAGTATTTC
CDR3: CASSRGGSRADTQYF

V: TRBV27
size: NA
J: TRBJ1-2
D: NA
length: 15
DNA: TGTGCCAGCAGTTCCCCTGGGGGGGGATACTATGGCTACACCTTC
CDR3: CASSSPGGGYYGYTF

V: TRBV7-9
size: few
J: TRBJ2-2
D: NA
length: 13
DNA: TGTGCCAGCAGCCCTCTTCAAACCGGGGAGCTGTTTTTT
CDR3: CASSPLQTGELFF

V: TRBV20-1
size: NA
J: TRBJ1-4
D: TRBD1
length: 14
DNA: TGCAGTGCTAGAGGAGTACAGGGGAGTGAAAAACTGTTTTTT
CDR3: CSARGVQGSEKLFF

V: TRBV4-1
size: NA
J: TRBJ1-2
D: NA
length: 15
DNA: TGCGCCAGCAGCCAAGATGCCCAGGGCTACTATGGCTACACCTTC
CDR3: CASSQDAQGYYGYTF

V: TRBV20-1
size: many
J: TRBJ2-7
D: NA
length: 14
DNA: TGCAGTGCCCTCCCTGACGAACCTGTATACGAGCAGTACTTC
CDR3: CSALPDEPVYEQYF

V: TRBV9
size: NA
J: TRBJ1-2
D: TRBD1
length: 15
DNA: TGTGCCAGCAGCGCCGACAGGGCGGCAAACTATGGCTACACCTTC
CDR3: CASSADRAANYGYTF

V: TRBV4-2
size: few
J: TRBJ2-1
D: NA
length: 14
DNA: TGTGCCAGCAGCCAAGAATGGGCGGGCGGGGAGCAGTTCTTC
CDR3: CASSQEWAGGEQFF

V: TRBV3-1
size: few
J: TRBJ1-5
D: NA
length: 12
DNA: TGTGCCAGCAGCCATGGCGTTCAGCCCCAGCATTTT
CDR3: CASSHGVQPQHF

V: TRBV20-1
size: NA
J: TRBJ1-2
D: NA
length: 14
DNA: TGCAGTGCTAGAGATCTCGTGGATAACTATGGCTACACCTTC
CDR3: CSARDLVDNYGYTF

V: TRBV20-1
size: NA
J: TRBJ1-5
D: NA
length: 12
DNA: TGCAGTGCGTCTTACAGGGATCAGCCCCAGCATTTT
CDR3: CSASYRDQPQHF

V: TRBV7-8
size: NA
J: TRBJ1-1
D: NA
length: 15
DNA: TGTGCCAGCAGCCCAGGTCGGGGGGCGGACACTGAAGCTTTCTTT
CDR3: CASSPGRGADTEAFF

V: TRBV7-9
size: NA
J: TRBJ2-1
D: NA
length: 13
DNA: TGTGCCAGCAGCTTAATTGTAGATAATGAGCAGTTCTTC
CDR3: CASSLIVDNEQFF

V: TRBV4-1
size: few
J: TRBJ1-4
D: TRBD1
length: 15
DNA: TGCGCCAGCAGAATGGGACAGGGCTCATATGAAAAACTGTTTTTT
CDR3: CASRMGQGSYEKLFF

V: TRBV29-1
size: NA
J: TRBJ2-2
D: NA
length: 15
DNA: TGCAGCGTTGGGGGAGGAGGAGCGAACACCGGGGAGCTGTTTTTT
CDR3: CSVGGGGANTGELFF

V: TRBV3-1
size: NA
J: TRBJ2-7
D: TRBD2
length: 16
DNA: TGTGCCAGCAGCCAAGAATTGGCCGGGGGGGCCGACGAGCAGTACTTC
CDR3: CASSQELAGGADEQYF

V: TRBV7-8
size: NA
J: TRBJ1-2
D: TRBD1
length: 16
DNA: TGTGCCAGCAGCTTAGGGACAGGTACCGCTAACTATGGCTACACCTTC
CDR3: CASSLGTGTANYGYTF

V: TRBV3-1
size: NA
J: TRBJ2-5
D: TRBD2
length: 15
DNA: TGTGCCAGCAGCCAGATGACTAGCGGACAAGAGACCCAGTACTTC
CDR3: CASSQMTSGQETQYF

V: TRBV27
size: NA
J: TRBJ2-5
D: TRBD1
length: 14
DNA: TGTGCCAGCCACGGACAGGGGGCCCAAGAGACCCAGTACTTC
CDR3: CASHGQGAQETQYF

V: TRBV28
size: NA
J: TRBJ2-1
D: NA
length: 12
DNA: TGTGCCAGCAGTCCCAGAGACCACGGGCAGTTCTTC
CDR3: CASSPRDHGQFF

V: TRBV28
size: few
J: TRBJ2-5
D: TRBD1
length: 16
DNA: TGTGCCAGCAGTTTAGAAGCAGGGGGCATGTCGGAGACCCAGTACTTC
CDR3: CASSLEAGGMSETQYF